The clone carrying this T cell receptor beta chain was found many times. This specimen comes from a study of molecular identifiers for immune sequencing clone quantification. CDR3 length: 17 amino acids. CDR1 and CDR2 from the germline V gene are LNHDA and SQIVND (reference sequence). With 0 bases removed from V and 3 bases from J, the gap between germline ends came to 16 bases. TCRdb called the PCR reads again in MiXCR, with one record for every CDR3 protein. The data hold approximately 630,000 distinct CDR3 sequences, with 25% observed a single time. Sorting was used to obtain naive CD8 T cells (CD8+CD4-CCR7+CD45RA+).

The genes are TRBV19 and TRBJ2-3; a weak D match, TRBD1 (6 bases). Sequencing input: naive CD8+ T cells from blood, with Jurkat cell RNA spiked in. Subset given: FACS-sorted CD8+CD4-CCR7+CD45RA+ naive T cells. This clonotype was sampled from a human donor in good health. Some libraries in this study had Jurkat cell RNA spiked in. This chain's CDR3 is CASSIDTYRVVTDTQYF. CDR3 coding DNA: TGTGCCAGTAGTATAGATACGTACAGGGTGGTTACAGATACGCAGTATTTT.